This record concerns one TCR beta chain sequence. Mismatch with germline at one junction end may stem from a read error. These data originate in a study of blood T cell repertoires in COVID-19. On the study more broadly: PBMCs, B-cell-depleted T cells, or T cells were the source of the cDNA or gDNA that made up the material.

CDR1 and CDR2 from the germline V gene are SGHTA and FQGNSA. The CDR3 runs to 11 residues. This table comes from immunoSEQ multiplex PCR, and its TCRdb copy is limited to in-frame clones, with some not included. This table holds about 60,000 clones, about 80% found once. This receptor was taken from a man aged 55 to 70 with acute or convalescent COVID-19. The chain is built from TRBV7-2 and TRBJ1-2, with a tentative D call TRBD1 (5 bases). The specimen was peripheral blood. The CDR3 nucleotides read TGTGCCAGCAGCCCAGGGACTTCCCCTTACTTC. Translated: CASSPGTSPYF.